Following are 27 T cell receptor beta chains from one sample sequenced in a study of T cells of healthy individuals. TCRdb re-derived calls from the 5' RACE reads in MiXCR, one entry per CDR3 protein. Among under 70,000 distinct CDR3 sequences, approximately 15% were seen once, and the ten largest hold 15% to 20%. The source is a human donor in good health.

A note on this clonotype: Its ends do not fully match the called genes, so a read error is possible. The chain carries TRBV28 and TRBJ2-4; 7 bases map to TRBD1. The CDR3 length is 14 residues. Germline values: CDR1 MDHEN, CDR2 SYDVKM. CDR3 DNA: TGTGCCAGCAGTTTTGGACAGGCCACAAACATTCAGTACTTC. Protein: CASSFGQATNIQYF.

The chain recombines TRBV5-1 with TRBJ1-5; the match to TRBD1 covers 10 bases. This CDR3 region has 15 residues. The trim removed 5 bases at V and 10 bases at J, leaving 12 bases unmatched. The germline V gene encodes CDR1 SGHRS and CDR2 YFSETQ. The CDR3 spells CASRDGTGEAKPQHF. In nucleotides, the CDR3 is TGCGCCAGCAGAGATGGGACAGGGGAAGCAAAACCCCAGCATTTT.

This chain connects TRBV5-6 to TRBJ2-7, with 7 nucleotides matching TRBD1. The V and J ends lost 2 bases and 0 bases, in that order; junction bases with no gene match: 8. Germline CDR1 and CDR2: SGHDT and YYEEEE. CDR3 size: 16 residues. The CDR3 DNA sequence: TGTGCCAGCAGCTTTTCCCCCGGGACAGTCTCCTACGAGCAGTACTTC. Encoded protein: CASSFSPGTVSYEQYF.

The chain couples TRBV11-2 to TRBJ1-1; D is undetermined. V dropped 0 bases and J dropped 0 bases, with 2 bases sitting between them. Germline V gene data show CDR1 as SGHAT and CDR2 as FQNNGV. CDR3 length: 13 residues. CDR3: CASSLELNTEAFF. The CDR3 DNA reads TGTGCCAGCAGCTTAGAACTGAACACTGAAGCTTTCTTT.

This clonotype was detected a few times. The genes are TRBV6-5 and TRBJ2-1; D remains unclear. The germline V gene has CDR1 MNHEY and CDR2 SVGAGI. The CDR3 consists of 17 residues. V was clipped by 4 bases and J by 6 bases, with 22 bases between them. CDR3 amino acids: CASSSPSLSTTPNEQFF. CDR3 sequence (DNA): TGTGCCAGCAGTTCCCCTTCTCTGTCGACCACCCCCAATGAGCAGTTCTTC.

This clonotype has ten or more counts. The J gene is TRBJ2-1, the V gene TRBV12-3 or TRBV12-4; D not certain. The V end lost 8 bases, the J end lost 4 bases, and 6 bases lay between the germline ends. This CDR3 is built from 11 residues. The CDR3 here is CASRKYNEQFF. In nucleotides, the CDR3 is TGTGCCAGCCGAAAGTACAATGAGCAGTTCTTC.

A few counts support this clonotype. The CDR3 loop is CASSYSPLPYEQYF. The CDR3 DNA is TGTGCCAGCAGTTACTCCCCACTCCCTTACGAGCAGTACTTC. This chain connects TRBV6-6 to TRBJ2-7; D gene uncertain. The CDR3 is 14 residues long. V gave up 0 bases and J gave up 4 bases, with 10 bases separating them. Per germline, CDR1 MNHNY and CDR2 SVGAGI (reference sequence).

This clonotype was picked up many times. The CDR3 loop reads CASRTASGNTIYF. The CDR3, as DNA: TGTGCCAGCCGGACGGCCTCTGGAAACACCATATATTTT. The chain carries TRBV18 and TRBJ1-3, with D uncertain. CDR3 length: 13 amino acids. The germline V gene encodes CDR1 KGHSH and CDR2 LQKENI. V lost 8 bases and J lost 0, with 8 bases in between.

The sample holds a few counts of this clonotype. The V call is TRBV7-8, the J call TRBJ1-3, with 7 bases fitting TRBD1. This CDR3 is 15 amino acids long. The V and J ends lost 5 bases and 6 bases, in that order; junction bases with no gene match: 10. Germline lookup yields CDR1 SGHVS and CDR2 FQNEAQ. CDR3 loop: CASSPEDDRANTIYF. Written as DNA, the CDR3 is TGTGCCAGCAGCCCGGAGGACGACAGGGCAAACACCATATATTTT.

A remark on this clonotype: A much larger clone sits a single nucleotide away, making a read error possible. The chain uses TRBV4-2 and TRBJ1-1; no clear D. The CDR3 loop spans 14 amino acids. The V gene's germline CDR1 is LGHNA and CDR2 YNFKEQ. The CDR3 sequence: CASSQDQLNTETFF. The DNA for the CDR3 is TGTGCCAGCAGCCAAGATCAGCTGAACACTGAAACTTTCTTT.

This clonotype was recorded at least ten times. The chain links TRBV6-5 to TRBJ2-7; 12 nucleotides agree with TRBD1. The CDR3 contains 12 residues. J was trimmed by 6 bases and V by 11 bases; bases with no gene match: 5. Germline loops: CDR1 MNHEY, CDR2 SVGAGI. The CDR3 bases are TGTGCCTCGGGACAGGGGGCGACCGAGCAGTACTTC. Translating it yields CASGQGATEQYF.

The CDR3 nucleotides read TGTGCTAGTGGTTTGGTACTATGGGACAGGAGGACTACCGGGGAGCTGTTTTTT. The encoded protein is CASGLVLWDRRTTGELFF. The V gene is TRBV12-5, the J gene TRBJ2-2; the match to TRBD1 covers 8 bases. Germline CDR1 is LGHNT and CDR2 is FRNRAP. The CDR3 covers 18 residues. V gave up 0 bases and J gave up 5 bases; unmatched junction bases: 11.

This clonotype was counted at least ten times. V gene TRBV10-3 combines with J gene TRBJ1-2; D is possibly TRBD1 (5 bases). CDR1 is ENHRY and CDR2 is SYGVKD in the germline V gene. Trimming took 6 bases from V and 8 from J, leaving 19 bases between them. The CDR3 is 14 amino acids. DNA of the CDR3: TGTGCCATCAGCGACCTCCGGGACGCCGTGGGCTACACCTTC. The encoded protein is CAISDLRDAVGYTF.

V and J are TRBV7-2 and TRBJ1-3, with D maybe TRBD1 (5 bases). V was cut by 6 bases and J by 1 base, with 10 bases left in between. Germline-derived CDR1 and CDR2 are SGHTA and FQGNSA. The CDR3 has 14 residues. The CDR3 DNA is TGTGCCAGCAGACCTCAGGGATCTGGAAACACCATATATTTT. It translates to CASRPQGSGNTIYF.

The chain has TRBV10-2 and TRBJ2-2; D is perhaps TRBD2 (5 bases). This CDR3 contains 14 residues. Trimming stripped 6 bases from V and 7 bases from J, with 15 bases between. Germline CDR1 WSHSY, CDR2 SAAADI. The CDR3 region has the DNA TGCGCCAGCAGGGAGGACGGGAAATTCGGGGAGCTGTTTTTT. Amino acids: CASREDGKFGELFF.

The CDR3 loop is CAPHPGLIPYEQYF. The CDR3, as DNA: TGTGCCCCGCATCCGGGACTGATACCCTACGAGCAGTACTTC. This chain connects TRBV6-4 to TRBJ2-7; D might be TRBD2 (6 bases). Germline lookup yields CDR1 MRHNA and CDR2 SNTAGT. Trimming shortened V by 11 bases and J by 2 bases, and 19 bases separated the two germline ends. The CDR3 length is 14 residues.

The chain links TRBV5-1 to TRBJ1-6; D might be TRBD1 (5 bases). From germline, CDR1 is SGHRS and CDR2 YFSETQ. This CDR3 is 16 amino acids long. V was clipped by 5 bases and J by 6 bases, with 18 bases between them. The CDR3 coding sequence is TGCGCCAGCAGAGCAAGGGACGGCCTATCTAATTCACCCCTCCACTTT. Protein sequence: CASRARDGLSNSPLHF.

The chain links TRBV6-1 to TRBJ1-3, with D tentatively TRBD1 (5 bases). Germline V gene data show CDR1 as MNHNS and CDR2 as SASEGT. The CDR3 loop spans 14 amino acids. The germline V and J ends were trimmed by 4 bases and 0 bases, with 7 bases remaining between them. CDR3 bases: TGTGCCAGCAGTGGGGGACTCTCTGGAAACACCATATATTTT. It translates to CASSGGLSGNTIYF.

The chain combines TRBV10-3 with TRBJ2-2; D may be TRBD1 (5 bases). This CDR3 region has 17 residues. CDR1 is ENHRY, CDR2 SYGVKD, per germline. V shed 4 bases and J shed 7 bases, with 22 bases lying between them. The CDR3 region is CAISGGHSGRPGGELFF. CDR3 sequence (DNA): TGTGCCATCAGTGGGGGCCACTCCGGCCGTCCGGGCGGGGAGCTGTTTTTT.

This clonotype appeared many times. The chain employs TRBV19 and TRBJ1-5; D ambiguous. Germline CDR1 and CDR2: LNHDA and SQIVND (reference sequence). The CDR3 contains 12 residues. Trimming took 4 bases from V and 3 from J, leaving 4 bases between them. DNA of the CDR3: TGTGCCAGTAGTAATCCCAATCAGCCCCAGCATTTT. Translation: CASSNPNQPQHF.

This clonotype was detected many times. The V gene is TRBV2, the J gene TRBJ2-2; TRBD1 matches at 7 bases. The V segment lost 8 bases and the J segment 5 bases; nucleotides outside the gene matches: 20. Germline lookup yields CDR1 SNHLY and CDR2 FYNNEI. CDR3 size: 18 residues. CDR3 bases: TGTGCCAGCCCTTCTCCGAGGGAGACAGGGATTTGGACCGGGGAGCTGTTTTTT. Amino acid sequence: CASPSPRETGIWTGELFF.

The chain employs TRBV7-2 and TRBJ1-1; D unresolved. Germline CDR1 reads SGHTA; CDR2 reads FQGNSA. The V and J ends lost 3 bases and 2 bases respectively, with 13 bases between them. The CDR3 totals 15 residues. DNA of the CDR3: TGTGCCAGCAGCTTCAAAGGAGGGCGAAACACTGAAGCTTTCTTT. Protein sequence: CASSFKGGRNTEAFF. Variable domain in full (rest from reference TRBV7-2 and TRBJ1-1): GAGVSQSPSNKVTEKGKDVELRCDPISGHTALYWYRQSLGQGLEFLIYFQGNSAPDKSGLPSDRFSAERTGGSVSTLTIQRTQQEDSAVYLCASSFKGGRNTEAFFGQGTRLTVV.

This clonotype was picked up many times. V usage is TRBV27 and J usage is TRBJ2-1; 7 positions match TRBD2. With 5 bases clipped from V and 5 bases from J, the junction kept 21 bases outside the gene matches. Germline lookup yields CDR1 MNHEY and CDR2 SMNVEV (reference sequence). The CDR3 extends over 19 amino acids. This CDR3 is CASSPYKTSRIGSNNEQFF. The DNA for the CDR3 is TGTGCCAGCAGTCCATATAAGACTAGCCGCATTGGTTCCAACAATGAGCAGTTCTTC.

The rearrangement joins TRBV24-1 to TRBJ2-7; 7 nucleotides match TRBD1. Germline V gene data show CDR1 as KGHDR and CDR2 as SFDVKD. V gave up 2 bases and J gave up 5 bases; unmatched junction bases: 8. The CDR3 covers 15 residues. DNA for the CDR3: TGTGCCACCAGTGATTCCCCCGAGGGGGCCCACGAGCAGTACTTC. It codes for CATSDSPEGAHEQYF.

This clonotype came up many times. The chain combines TRBV7-2 with TRBJ2-3, with TRBD2 as a possible D gene (5 bases). The CDR3 has 15 amino acids. The V end lost 1 base, the J end lost 0 bases, and 8 bases lay between the germline ends. Germline assignment: CDR1 SGHTA and CDR2 FQGNSA. CDR3: CASSLVGGSTDTQYF. The CDR3 DNA follows: TGTGCCAGCAGCTTAGTGGGCGGGAGCACAGATACGCAGTATTTT.

This chain uses TRBV15 with TRBJ2-3, with a tentative D call TRBD2 (6 bases). The CDR3 loop spans 12 amino acids. Looked up from germline, CDR1 is LNHNV and CDR2 is YYDKDF (reference sequence). The V end was cut by 4 bases, the J end by 5 bases, with 7 bases between. The CDR3 sequence: CATSNSGDTQYF. Here the CDR3 DNA reads TGTGCCACCAGCAATAGCGGAGATACGCAGTATTTT.

This clonotype was recorded many times. CDR3 coding DNA: TGCGCCAGCAGCTTGGATGAAATCTCCTACAATGAGCAGTTCTTC. The encoded protein is CASSLDEISYNEQFF. The chain has TRBV5-1 and TRBJ2-1; no firm D call. Trimming removed 0 bases from V and 0 bases from J, with 7 bases in between. Germline CDR1 and CDR2: SGHRS and YFSETQ. CDR3 size: 15 residues.